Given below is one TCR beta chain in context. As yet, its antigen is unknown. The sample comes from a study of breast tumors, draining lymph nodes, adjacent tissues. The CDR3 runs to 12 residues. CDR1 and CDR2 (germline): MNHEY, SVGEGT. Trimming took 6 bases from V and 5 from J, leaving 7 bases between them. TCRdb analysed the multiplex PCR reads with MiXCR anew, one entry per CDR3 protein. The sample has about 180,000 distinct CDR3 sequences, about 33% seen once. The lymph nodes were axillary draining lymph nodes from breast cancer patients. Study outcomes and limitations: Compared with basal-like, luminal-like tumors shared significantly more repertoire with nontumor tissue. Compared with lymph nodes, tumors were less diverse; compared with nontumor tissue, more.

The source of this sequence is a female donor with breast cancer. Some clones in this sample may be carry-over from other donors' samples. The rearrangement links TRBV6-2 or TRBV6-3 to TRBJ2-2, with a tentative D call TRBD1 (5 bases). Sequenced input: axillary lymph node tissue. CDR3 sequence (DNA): TGTGCCAGCAGAGACAGTACCGGGGAGCTGTTTTTT. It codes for CASRDSTGELFF.